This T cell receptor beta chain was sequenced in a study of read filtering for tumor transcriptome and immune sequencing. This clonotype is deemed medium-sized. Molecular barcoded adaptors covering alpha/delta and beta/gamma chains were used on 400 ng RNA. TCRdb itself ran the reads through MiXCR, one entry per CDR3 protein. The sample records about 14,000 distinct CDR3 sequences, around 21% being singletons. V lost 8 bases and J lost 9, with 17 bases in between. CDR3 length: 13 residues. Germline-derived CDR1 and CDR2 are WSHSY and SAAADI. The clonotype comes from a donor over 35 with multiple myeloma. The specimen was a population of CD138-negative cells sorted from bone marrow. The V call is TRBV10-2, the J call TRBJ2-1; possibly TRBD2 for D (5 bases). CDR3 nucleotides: TGCGCCAGCTCGCTAGCTCCCGGAGGTGAGCAGTTCTTC. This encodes CASSLAPGGEQFF.